One and the same sample provided the 30 T cell receptor beta chains below, sequenced in a study of T cells after yellow fever vaccination (dated by TCRdb to between 2017 and 2020). Libraries were prepared through 5' RACE. Instrument on record: Illumina HiSeq 2500. TCRdb ran its own pipeline on the public reads, namely fastp trimming at Q25 and MiXCR clone calling, and kept in-frame beta chains. Entries are consolidated by CDR3 protein sequence, retaining the most common genes and DNA. The sample records around 350,000 distinct CDR3 sequences, 11% of which are singletons. The ten largest clones take up around 18% of the sample. The treatment or condition label, read with the paper, signifies: live attenuated yellow fever vaccine strain. The sequencing used PBMCs, collected on the day of the first yellow fever vaccination. These receptors came from a man younger than 35 who received the YFV17D yellow fever vaccine.

The V and J genes are TRBV15 and TRBJ1-4, with a possible D match to TRBD1 (6 bases). CDR1 and CDR2 (germline): LNHNV, YYDKDF (reference sequence). Trimming stripped 0 bases from V and 3 bases from J, with 11 bases between. CDR3 length: 16 residues. CDR3 sequence: CATSRDQGMANEKLFF. In DNA, the CDR3 is TGTGCCACCAGCAGAGATCAGGGGATGGCTAATGAAAAACTGTTTTTT.

CDR3 sequence: CASSLGSGPHNEQFF. The CDR3, as DNA: TGTGCCAGCAGCTTAGGGTCGGGACCCCACAATGAGCAGTTCTTC. The chain carries TRBV11-3 and TRBJ2-1; D possibly matches TRBD1 or TRBD2 (5 bases each). Germline CDR1 SGHNT, CDR2 YENEEA. The germline V and J ends were trimmed by 1 base and 5 bases, with 12 bases remaining between them. The CDR3 spans 15 residues.

This clonotype was detected only a few times. The V call is TRBV6-1, the J call TRBJ1-5; D remains ambiguous. In germline, CDR1 is MNHNS, CDR2 SASEGT. This CDR3 contains 11 residues. The V end lost 6 bases, the J end lost 7 bases, and 7 bases lay between the germline ends. In DNA, the CDR3 is TGTGCCAGCAGAGACATCCAGCCCCAGCATTTT. It encodes CASRDIQPQHF.

V usage is TRBV12-3 or TRBV12-4 and J usage is TRBJ1-5; tentative D call: TRBD1 (6 bases). This CDR3 region has 14 residues. V lost 6 bases and J lost 1, with 10 bases in between. The CDR3 DNA follows: TGTGCCAGCAGCAGGGGTGAGAGCAATCAGCCCCAGCATTTT. Amino acids: CASSRGESNQPQHF.

This clonotype was counted a few times. The rearrangement joins TRBV5-1 to TRBJ1-4; 7 bases are a match to TRBD1. V trimming: 4 bases; J trimming: 4 bases; junction bases outside the gene matches: 7. This CDR3 has 15 residues. Germline V CDR1 and CDR2: SGHRS, YFSETQ. The CDR3 DNA follows: TGCGCCAGCAGCCGGGGGGACAGTCGTAATGAAAAACTGTTTTTT. It specifies CASSRGDSRNEKLFF.

This chain links TRBV11-2 with TRBJ2-2, with D perhaps TRBD1 (5 bases). The V gene's germline CDR1 is SGHAT and CDR2 FQNNGV. With 6 bases removed from V and 5 bases from J, the gap between germline ends came to 25 bases. This CDR3 comprises 18 residues. CDR3 sequence reads: CASRNLPGHRPKTGELFF. DNA of the CDR3: TGTGCCAGCAGGAACCTCCCCGGACACCGGCCTAAGACCGGGGAGCTGTTTTTT.

The chain combines TRBV20-1 with TRBJ2-3; no firm D call. The CDR3 length is 12 residues. Per germline, CDR1 DFQATT and CDR2 SNEGSKA (reference sequence). V shed 5 bases and J shed 5 bases, with 11 bases lying between them. CDR3 coding DNA: TGCAGTGCTTGTGGAGTAGGAGATACGCAGTATTTT. Translating gives CSACGVGDTQYF.

This clonotype was detected only a few times. The chain has TRBV7-8 and TRBJ2-4, with D possibly being TRBD1 or TRBD2 (5 bases each). Germline V gives CDR1 SGHVS, CDR2 FQNEAQ. The CDR3 has 19 amino acids. The V end was cut by 4 bases, the J end by 0 bases, with 22 bases between. CDR3 loop: CASSSSVPGRMGAKNIQYF. The CDR3 bases are TGTGCCAGCAGCTCGTCGGTCCCGGGACGTATGGGAGCCAAAAACATTCAGTACTTC.

The sample holds many counts of this clonotype. This chain joins TRBV5-4 and TRBJ2-2, with 8 nucleotides matching TRBD1. The germline V gene has CDR1 SGHNT and CDR2 YYREEE (reference sequence). The CDR3 extends over 15 amino acids. The ends lost 3 bases at V and 1 base at J; junction bases unmatched: 2. The CDR3 spells CASSSGQGNTGELFF. The CDR3 region has the DNA TGTGCCAGCAGCTCAGGACAGGGGAACACCGGGGAGCTGTTTTTT.

The chain combines TRBV14 with TRBJ2-3; 7 nucleotides match TRBD2. V trimming: 7 bases; J trimming: 2 bases; junction bases outside the gene matches: 6. CDR1 SGHDN and CDR2 FVKESK come from the germline V gene. The CDR3 is made up of 14 amino acids. CDR3 DNA: TGTGCCAGCACCGGGCGGGGGTACACAGATACGCAGTATTTT. Protein sequence: CASTGRGYTDTQYF.

The J gene is TRBJ1-4, the V gene TRBV5-6; 8 nucleotides line up with TRBD1. V trimming: 0 bases; J trimming: 8 bases; junction bases outside the gene matches: 12. This CDR3 spans 17 amino acids. The germline gives CDR1 SGHDT, CDR2 YYEEEE. The DNA of the CDR3 is TGTGCCAGCAGCTTGGGGTGGTTCGGACAGGGAGGAGAAAAACTGTTTTTT. This gives the protein CASSLGWFGQGGEKLFF. Full variable domain (remainder filled in from reference TRBV5-6 and TRBJ1-4): DAGVTQSPTHLIKTRGQQVTLRCSPKSGHDTVSWYQQALGQGPQFIFQYYEEEERQRGNFPDRFSGHQFPNYSSELNVNALLLGDSALYLCASSLGWFGQGGEKLFFGSGTQLSVL.

This clonotype showed up just a few times. V is TRBV5-1 and J is TRBJ2-7; 8 bases align to TRBD2. The CDR3 is made up of 13 amino acids. Germline V gene lookup returns CDR1 SGHRS and CDR2 YFSETQ. The V and J ends lost 4 bases and 3 bases, in that order; junction bases with no gene match: 3. The CDR3 loop reads CASSRLAGYEQYV. CDR3 coding DNA: TGCGCCAGCAGCCGGCTAGCGGGCTACGAGCAGTACGTC.

This clonotype was found many times. The chain carries TRBV7-2 and TRBJ2-7; tentatively, D is TRBD1 (5 bases). The germline gives CDR1 SGHTA, CDR2 FQGNSA. V lost 0 bases to trimming and J lost 2 bases, with 5 bases between them. This CDR3 spans 13 amino acids. This chain's CDR3 is CASSLARAYEQYF. CDR3 coding DNA: TGTGCCAGCAGCTTAGCCAGGGCCTACGAGCAGTACTTC.

The chain links TRBV7-2 to TRBJ2-2; D perhaps matches TRBD2 (6 bases). Trimming shortened V by 5 bases and J by 7 bases, and 14 bases separated the two germline ends. Germline V lookup: CDR1 SGHTA, CDR2 FQGNSA. This CDR3 comprises 14 residues. This CDR3 is CASSPTLAFGELFF. For the CDR3, the DNA is TGTGCCAGCAGCCCTACCCTAGCGTTCGGGGAGCTGTTTTTT. The full variable domain, completed using reference TRBV7-2 and TRBJ2-2, is GAGVSQSPSNKVTEKGKDVELRCDPISGHTALYWYRQSLGQGLEFLIYFQGNSAPDKSGLPSDRFSAERTGGSVSTLTIQRTQQEDSAVYLCASSPTLAFGELFFGEGSRLTVL.

This clonotype was picked up many times. This chain uses TRBV5-6 with TRBJ2-3, with 10 bases matching TRBD2. The CDR3 totals 16 residues. CDR1 and CDR2 (germline): SGHDT, YYEEEE. The junction had 3 bases not matched to a gene; V was cut back by 0 bases and J by 2 bases. CDR3 coding DNA: TGTGCCAGCAGCTTGGGCCTAGCGGGGGCCACAGATACGCAGTATTTT. This codes for CASSLGLAGATDTQYF.

This clonotype showed up many times. The junction and the germline gene differ at one end; a read error may be behind it. The V call is TRBV5-1, the J call TRBJ2-3, with 7 positions matching TRBD1. CDR3 size: 14 residues. Germline CDR1 reads SGHRS; CDR2 reads YFSETQ. CDR3 nucleotides: TGTGCCAGCAGCTTGACAGGGAGCACAGATACGCAGTATTTT. It is translated as CASSLTGSTDTQYF.

This clonotype was detected only a few times. The CDR3, as DNA: TGTGCCACCAGCAGAGATCAGGACAGCGGGAGTTCACCCCTCCACTTT. Translating gives CATSRDQDSGSSPLHF. The rearrangement links TRBV15 to TRBJ1-6; a possible D gene is TRBD1 (6 bases). Deletions cut 0 bases from V and 9 bases from J, with 15 bases between. Germline-derived CDR1 and CDR2 are LNHNV and YYDKDF (reference sequence). This CDR3 is 16 amino acids long.

The rearrangement joins TRBV5-1 to TRBJ2-5; D is perhaps TRBD2 (5 bases). This CDR3 is 13 amino acids long. The V end lost 4 bases, the J end lost 5 bases, and 12 bases lay between the germline ends. The germline V gene has CDR1 SGHRS and CDR2 YFSETQ. CDR3 sequence reads: CASSMRTGETQYF. In DNA form, the CDR3 reads TGCGCCAGCAGCATGAGGACTGGCGAGACCCAGTACTTC.

J is TRBJ2-1 and V is TRBV9, with 11 bases aligning to TRBD2. Germline V gene sequence: CDR1 SGDLS, CDR2 YYNGEE. The V gene end was trimmed by 4 bases and the J gene end by 3 bases; junction bases not matched to a gene: 6. The CDR3 totals 16 residues. The CDR3 loop is CASSPVGTSGYNEQFF. CDR3 nucleotides: TGTGCCAGCAGCCCCGTGGGGACTAGCGGCTACAATGAGCAGTTCTTC.

The chain combines TRBV4-1 with TRBJ1-2; TRBD1 aligns across 10 bases. With V trimmed by 2 bases and J by 4 bases, 16 bases remained unmatched. The CDR3 consists of 19 residues. The germline CDR1 and CDR2 sequences are MGHRA and YSYEKL. CDR3 bases: TGCGCCAGCAGCCAACGGTACTCGGGACAGGGGCTACTAAGCTATGGCTACACCTTC. This encodes CASSQRYSGQGLLSYGYTF.

This clonotype was counted at least ten times. The rearrangement joins TRBV7-2 to TRBJ2-7, with 9 bases that match TRBD2. Germline CDR1 SGHTA, CDR2 FQGNSA. This CDR3 region has 15 residues. J gave up 4 bases and V 3 bases, and 7 bases lay outside the gene matches. CDR3 in amino acids: CASSFSPSGEYEQYV. The CDR3 DNA reads TGTGCCAGCAGCTTTAGCCCTAGCGGGGAATACGAGCAGTACGTC.

J is TRBJ2-1 and V is TRBV14, with TRBD1 as a possible D gene (6 bases). The V end lost 4 bases, the J end lost 0 bases, and 25 bases lay between the germline ends. Germline CDR1 is SGHDN and CDR2 is FVKESK. The CDR3 runs 20 residues. The CDR3: CASSLRPQRAGANSYNEQFF. CDR3 sequence (DNA): TGTGCCAGCAGCCTCCGACCCCAACGGGCAGGGGCGAACTCCTACAATGAGCAGTTCTTC.

This clonotype has ten or more counts. The rearrangement links TRBV6-5 to TRBJ1-6; possibly TRBD1 for D (5 bases). CDR1 is MNHEY and CDR2 is SVGAGI in the germline V gene. The CDR3 loop spans 16 amino acids. Deletions cut 0 bases from V and 3 bases from J, with 9 bases between. The DNA of the CDR3 is TGTGCCAGCAGTTACTCTCCGGGGGTCTATAATTCACCCCTCCACTTT. This gives the protein CASSYSPGVYNSPLHF.

This chain links TRBV5-6 with TRBJ2-1; D tentatively reads TRBD1 or TRBD2 (7 bases each). The germline CDR1 and CDR2 sequences are SGHDT and YYEEEE. CDR3 size: 16 residues. V was clipped by 2 bases and J by 1 base, with 13 bases between them. The CDR3 region has the DNA TGTGCCAGCAGCTTAGGGAGGGGGCTATCCTACAATGAGCAGTTCTTC. This encodes CASSLGRGLSYNEQFF.

The chain carries TRBV28 and TRBJ2-1, with TRBD2 matching 8 bases. Trimming took 2 bases from V and 3 from J; bases not matched to a gene: 3. This CDR3 has 15 residues. CDR1 is MDHEN, CDR2 SYDVKM, per germline. CDR3 bases: TGTGCCAGCAGTTTAACTGCGGGGGGCTACAATGAGCAGTTCTTC. Its protein is CASSLTAGGYNEQFF.

This sequence joins TRBV9 and TRBJ2-3, with unresolved D. This CDR3 comprises 12 residues. Germline CDR1 is SGDLS and CDR2 is YYNGEE. V was clipped by 0 bases and J by 4 bases, with 3 bases between them. The CDR3 loop is CASSVVSDTQYF. The CDR3 coding sequence is TGTGCCAGCAGCGTAGTTTCAGATACGCAGTATTTT.

This clonotype was detected only a few times. The chain combines TRBV6-5 with TRBJ2-5; weak D call: TRBD2 (5 bases). Germline loops: CDR1 MNHEY, CDR2 SVGAGI. V lost 2 bases, J lost 2 bases, and 15 bases lay in between. This CDR3 is 16 amino acids long. CDR3 nucleotide sequence: TGTGCCAGCAGTTACCCCCATGGGCGAGGGCAAGAGACCCAGTACTTC. Translation: CASSYPHGRGQETQYF.

The chain joins TRBV12-3 or TRBV12-4 to TRBJ2-2; D remains ambiguous. V lost 6 bases, J lost 7 bases, and 12 bases lay in between. There are 13 residues in the CDR3. The CDR3 here is CASSPPVFGELFF. The CDR3 region has the DNA TGTGCCAGCAGCCCTCCCGTTTTCGGGGAGCTGTTTTTT.

This clonotype has only a few counts. V and J are TRBV12-5 and TRBJ1-1; D ambiguous. This CDR3 comprises 12 residues. CDR1 and CDR2 (germline): LGHNT, FRNRAP. V shed 3 bases and J shed 5 bases, with 7 bases lying between them. CDR3 bases: TGTGCTAGTGGTTTTGTCGGTACTGAAGCTTTCTTT. Its translation is CASGFVGTEAFF.

V gene TRBV7-6 combines with J gene TRBJ2-3, with D maybe TRBD1 (6 bases). The CDR3 spans 16 residues. Trimming stripped 4 bases from V and 0 bases from J, with 14 bases between. Germline CDR1 SGHVS, CDR2 FNYEAQ. The CDR3 loop is CASSWQGIASTDTQYF. The CDR3 bases are TGTGCCAGCAGCTGGCAGGGGATCGCTAGCACAGATACGCAGTATTTT.